The text below deals with one T cell receptor beta chain. Its target is unknown. This sample is part of a study of regulatory T cells in long-lasting Graves disease. Arm-PCR of CDR3 regions and iRepertoire HTBI primers were used to build TCR beta libraries. TCRdb re-called the multiplex PCR reads through MiXCR, storing one row per CDR3 protein. This repertoire shows 400,000 to 500,000 distinct CDR3 sequences, 20% to 25% found once; its top ten account for approximately 6.4%. The CDR3 spans 15 residues. Looked up from germline, CDR1 is KGHSH and CDR2 is LQKENI. V dropped 0 bases and J dropped 4 bases, with 12 bases sitting between them. Notes on the study in general: The study found TRBV28, TRBJ1-2 and TRBJ2-5 favored in persistent disease. Graves' patients with persistent disease showed TCR diversity lower than patients newly diagnosed. Accuracy may have been reduced by the small sample size.

Time point meaning: persistent/refractory GD, antithyroid drugs over 5 years with positive TRAb. Construction of the TCR library relied on RNA isolated from PBMCs. Patients were from an endocrinology department in Xi'an, China. The material was peripheral blood mononuclear cells (PBMCs), obtained when the disease was refractory, from a patient treated with antithyroid drugs. The chain joins TRBV18 to TRBJ1-1; D remains ambiguous. The sequence was obtained from a female donor with Graves disease. This chain's CDR3 is CASSPPGVTSTEAFF. The DNA of the CDR3 is TGTGCCAGCTCACCACCGGGTGTCACAAGCACTGAAGCTTTCTTT.